This T cell receptor (beta chain) appears in the sequencing data of a study of blood T cell repertoires in COVID-19. Study-wide background: In each case, the material was cDNA or gDNA derived from T cells, B-cell-depleted T cells, or PBMCs.

Method: immunoSEQ multiplex PCR; TCRdb's copy keeps in-frame clones and lacks some. The sample lists some 140,000 clones, roughly 79% seen once, with 9.5% to 14% in the top ten. Germline-derived CDR1 and CDR2 are MGHRA and YSYEKL. CDR3 length: 13 residues. Trimming cost V 0 bases and J 3 bases, with 5 bases left between them. In regard to this clone: Other DNA sequences of this sample code for an identical CDR3.

This sequence was found in a human donor in a cohort sampled during active COVID-19. The specimen was peripheral blood. The V and J genes are TRBV4-1 and TRBJ2-5; D is ambiguous. CDR3 region: CASSQDSEETQYF. DNA for the CDR3: TGCGCCAGCAGCCAAGACAGCGAAGAGACCCAGTACTTC.